These 17 T cell receptor beta chains originate from one sample sequenced in a study of blood T cell repertoires in COVID-19. The table came from immunoSEQ multiplex PCR; TCRdb's copy has only in-frame clones and leaves some out. The sample holds under 12,000 clones, approximately 84% seen once. The sample taken for sequencing was peripheral blood. The receptors derive from a man aged 50 or older with active COVID-19.

The chain combines TRBV6-9 with TRBJ2-2; D is possibly TRBD2 (6 bases). The V gene's germline CDR1 is MNHGY and CDR2 SVAAGI. The CDR3 is 15 residues long. Trimming pared 3 bases from V and 6 bases from J, leaving 14 bases between. The CDR3 loop reads CASSYNRLGSGELFF. CDR3 sequence (DNA): TGTGCCAGCAGTTACAACAGACTAGGGTCCGGGGAGCTGTTTTTT.

The V call is TRBV7-9, the J call TRBJ2-1; D ambiguous. CDR1 SEHNR and CDR2 FQNEAQ come from the germline V gene (reference sequence). The CDR3 consists of 16 residues. Trimming removed 2 bases at V and 8 bases at J, with 19 bases between. The CDR3 region is CASSLFYLGSRDEQFF. CDR3 coding DNA: TGTGCCAGCAGCTTATTTTATCTGGGCTCGCGCGATGAGCAGTTCTTC.

By sample fraction, this clone is medium-sized (0.01 to 0.1%). J is TRBJ2-1 and V is TRBV7-4; TRBD2 matches 11 bases. CDR1 and CDR2 (germline): SGHVT, SQSDAQ. The V and J ends lost 1 base and 5 bases, in that order; junction bases with no gene match: 7. The CDR3 has 17 amino acids. The CDR3 nucleotides are TGTGCCAGCAGCTTAGTCAACACTAGCGGGGGAAACAATGAGCAGTTCTTC. Protein: CASSLVNTSGGNNEQFF.

This chain joins TRBV29-1 and TRBJ2-5; D is undetermined. The V gene lost 1 base and the J gene lost 1 base, with 10 bases spanning the gap. CDR1 is SQVTM and CDR2 is ANQGSEA in the germline V gene. This CDR3 comprises 14 residues. CDR3 residues: CSVEGPGVQETQYF. In nucleotides, the CDR3 is TGCAGCGTTGAAGGCCCAGGCGTCCAAGAGACCCAGTACTTC. The entire variable domain, with the rest obtained from reference TRBV29-1 and TRBJ2-5, is as follows: SAVISQKPSRDICQRGTSLTIQCQVDSQVTMMFWYRQQPGQSLTLIATANQGSEATYESGFVIDKFPISRPNLTFSTLTVSNMSPEDSSIYLCSVEGPGVQETQYFGPGTRLLVL.

V usage is TRBV2 and J usage is TRBJ2-7; D gene unclear. Looked up from germline, CDR1 is SNHLY and CDR2 is FYNNEI. V lost 4 bases, J lost 1 base, and 11 bases lay in between. The CDR3 loop spans 14 amino acids. CDR3 in amino acids: CASSVSVASYEQYF. The CDR3 DNA reads TGTGCCAGCAGTGTAAGTGTAGCTTCCTACGAGCAGTACTTC.

This chain uses TRBV27 with TRBJ2-3; possible D gene TRBD1, 6 bases. This CDR3 is built from 14 residues. Germline CDR1 MNHEY, CDR2 SMNVEV (reference sequence). V lost 6 bases and J lost 3, with 13 bases in between. CDR3 amino acids: CASSSSGVTDTQYF. As DNA, the CDR3 is TGTGCCAGCAGCTCATCAGGGGTTACAGATACGCAGTATTTT.

The gene calls are TRBV28 and TRBJ1-3; D uncertain. Trimming left V 3 bases short and J 8 bases short, with 8 bases between. Germline CDR1 and CDR2: MDHEN and SYDVKM. The CDR3 is 12 residues long. CDR3 region: CASSFPEDTIYF. The DNA for the CDR3 is TGTGCCAGCAGTTTTCCAGAGGACACCATATATTTT.

The rearrangement joins TRBV2 to TRBJ2-1; 9 bases are shared with TRBD1. This CDR3 comprises 16 residues. Per germline, CDR1 SNHLY and CDR2 FYNNEI. V was clipped by 1 base and J by 7 bases; unmatched bases: 8. DNA for the CDR3: TGTGCCAGCAGTGAAGACAGGGGGCTTCGGATTAATGAGCAGTTCTTC. Its protein is CASSEDRGLRINEQFF.

This sequence joins TRBV20-1 and TRBJ2-7, with D maybe TRBD2 (6 bases). V lost 3 bases to trimming and J lost 3 bases, with 6 bases between them. CDR3 length: 11 residues. Germline CDR1 is DFQATT and CDR2 is SNEGSKA (reference sequence). This CDR3 is CSASGGYEQYF. The CDR3 bases are TGCAGTGCTAGCGGGGGCTACGAGCAGTACTTC.

The chain has TRBV4-1 and TRBJ2-1; 7 bases fit TRBD2. V trimming: 2 bases; J trimming: 0 bases; junction bases outside the gene matches: 4. Germline V lookup: CDR1 MGHRA, CDR2 YSYEKL. This CDR3 has 16 amino acids. Here the CDR3 reads CASSQTGLTSYNEQFF. The DNA of the CDR3 is TGCGCCAGCAGCCAAACGGGACTAACCTCCTACAATGAGCAGTTCTTC.

This clone was seen a few times. CDR3 sequence reads: CASRTGHNSGNTIYF. The DNA of the CDR3 is TGCGCCAGCAGGACAGGACACAACTCTGGAAACACCATATATTTT. The chain recombines TRBV5-1 with TRBJ1-3; D is perhaps TRBD1 (6 bases). The CDR3 is 15 amino acids. Germline V gene data show CDR1 as SGHRS and CDR2 as YFSETQ. With 5 bases removed from V and 0 bases from J, the gap between germline ends came to 12 bases.

Comment on this clone: Other DNA sequences in the sample encode the same CDR3. V usage is TRBV11-2 and J usage is TRBJ2-7; 7 nucleotides match TRBD1. Germline V gene sequence: CDR1 SGHAT, CDR2 FQNNGV. V trimming: 2 bases; J trimming: 6 bases; junction bases outside the gene matches: 10. The CDR3 totals 15 residues. The CDR3 sequence: CASSLSQGLALEQYF. For the CDR3, the DNA is TGTGCCAGCAGCTTATCACAGGGGTTAGCCCTCGAGCAGTACTTC.

The V gene is TRBV28, the J gene TRBJ1-5; D not certain. V was clipped by 4 bases and J by 0 bases, with 7 bases between them. The CDR3 extends over 14 amino acids. Germline loops: CDR1 MDHEN, CDR2 SYDVKM. The CDR3 is CASSWQISNQPQHF. The CDR3 nucleotides read TGTGCCAGCAGTTGGCAGATTAGCAATCAGCCCCAGCATTTT.

The V and J genes are TRBV6-2 or TRBV6-3 and TRBJ2-1; D unclear. V lost 4 bases to trimming and J lost 0 bases, with 4 bases between them. CDR1 MNHEY and CDR2 SVGEGT come from the germline V gene. CDR3 length: 13 amino acids. CDR3 in DNA: TGTGCCAGCAGTTCCGGCTCCTACAATGAGCAGTTCTTC. Its translation: CASSSGSYNEQFF.

The rearrangement links TRBV19 to TRBJ1-1, with TRBD1 identical over 8 bases. This CDR3 is 13 amino acids long. Losses at the gene ends were 5 bases for V and 7 bases for J; bases not matched to a gene: 6. Germline CDR1 reads LNHDA; CDR2 reads SQIVND (reference sequence). The CDR3 reads CASSPRGQDEAFF. CDR3 sequence (DNA): TGTGCCAGTAGTCCGAGGGGACAGGATGAAGCTTTCTTT.

The V call is TRBV19, the J call TRBJ2-7; 7 bases are shared with TRBD1. Looked up from germline, CDR1 is LNHDA and CDR2 is SQIVND (reference sequence). The V segment lost 3 bases and the J segment 2 bases; nucleotides outside the gene matches: 16. This CDR3 is 18 amino acids long. CDR3 in DNA: TGTGCCAGTAGTATCGTCGCACGAGCCCCGGGACAGACCTACGAGCAGTACTTC. Protein sequence: CASSIVARAPGQTYEQYF. Together with reference TRBV19 and TRBJ2-7, the CDR3 gives the full variable domain: DGGITQSPKYLFRKEGQNVTLSCEQNLNHDAMYWYRQDPGQGLRLIYYSQIVNDFQKGDIAEGYSVSREKKESFPLTVTSAQKNPTAFYLCASSIVARAPGQTYEQYFGPGTRLTVT.

This clone was seen once. This rearrangement joins TRBV7-3 to TRBJ2-1; 13 bases are shared with TRBD2. J was trimmed by 4 bases and V by 5 bases; bases with no gene match: 5. This CDR3 is built from 16 residues. Germline-derived CDR1 and CDR2 are SGHTA and FQGTGA. The CDR3 is CASSPGLAGPYNEQFF. CDR3 DNA sequence: TGTGCCAGCAGCCCGGGACTAGCGGGACCTTACAATGAGCAGTTCTTC.